The 3 T cell receptor beta chains presented below share a single source sample, sequenced in a study of shared clonotypes between healthy human individuals. Repertoires were generated with immunoSEQ multiplex PCR, while TCRdb's copy carries only in-frame clones and drops some. The table has around 2.1 million clones, approximately 94% seen once; the top ten hold roughly 0.13%. Sequenced: naive CD4+ T cells sorted from blood. Subset indicated: CD45RA+ positively selected. The source of these receptors is a young man in good health.

The rearrangement links TRBV6-1 to TRBJ1-1; 8 bases agree with TRBD1. From germline, CDR1 is MNHNS and CDR2 SASEGT. Trimming removed 7 bases from V and 2 bases from J; junction bases left unmatched: 6. CDR3 length equals 14 residues. The CDR3 nucleotides are TGTGCCAGCACCTCGACAGGGGTCAACACTGAAGCTTTCTTT. Translated: CASTSTGVNTEAFF.

V gene TRBV6-5 combines with J gene TRBJ1-4, with TRBD1 matching 7 bases. Germline V CDR1 and CDR2: MNHEY, SVGAGI. The CDR3 consists of 14 residues. The V segment lost 2 bases and the J segment 10 bases; nucleotides outside the gene matches: 7. The CDR3 coding sequence is TGTGCCAGCAGTTACGTGCGACAGGGAGGAAAACTGTTTTTT. It translates to CASSYVRQGGKLFF.

The rearrangement links TRBV5-5 to TRBJ1-3, with D possibly matching TRBD1 (5 bases). Between the trimmed V and J ends, which lost 0 bases and 4 bases, there was a span of 14 bases. The CDR3 runs to 16 residues. Germline V CDR1 and CDR2: SGHKS, YYEKEE (reference sequence). The CDR3 DNA sequence: TGTGCCAGCAGCTTGGTGGGGGACCGACAGGGAAACACCATATATTTT. Translation gives CASSLVGDRQGNTIYF.